This is a list of T cell receptor beta chains from one sample in a study of control samples from healthy donors and cancer patients. The repertoire was sequenced with immunoSEQ multiplex PCR; TCRdb's copy has only in-frame clones and lacks some. The table includes about 70,000 clones, about 90% detected once. The sample comprised PBMCs. These receptors originate from a woman in her forties or fifties with head and neck cancer. Both conserved end residues are trimmed from each CDR3. Fields, in order: clone size, V gene, J gene, CDR3 protein. Clone size is given for some rows only: seen once, a few or many times, or a class if the clone is expanded.

.	TRBV28	TRBJ2-1	ASRTPSGSYNEQF
.	TRBV6-1	TRBJ2-7	ASSGPRGTTSYEQY
.	TRBV18	TRBJ1-1	ASSIGTGSYGAF
.	TRBV6-1	TRBJ2-3	ASSEEVGGTDTQY
.	TRBV20-1	TRBJ2-3	SASHSTGLQTDTQY
once	TRBV6-5	TRBJ1-1	ASSYSIAGPDTEAF
.	TRBV7-7	TRBJ1-1	ASSQDRNTEAF
.	TRBV4-1	TRBJ2-7	ASSQDQRGGDEQY
.	TRBV5-1	TRBJ1-1	ASSSGWPNTEAF
.	TRBV11-2	TRBJ1-2	ASRPTGTNIGYT
.	TRBV6-2/TRBV6-3	TRBJ1-4	ASSYPQGAANEKLF
.	TRBV28	TRBJ1-1	ASSPTPENTEAF
.	TRBV7-8	TRBJ1-1	ASSLVWTGGAGEAF
.	TRBV19	TRBJ1-1	ASSIVINTEAF
once	TRBV28	TRBJ2-1	ATYNREQF
.	TRBV5-6	TRBJ1-6	ASSAQVSSYNSPLH
.	TRBV28	TRBJ2-3	ASKTLTDTQY
.	TRBV9	TRBJ2-7	ASSPRARSYEQY
.	TRBV7-2	TRBJ1-1	ASSLDSGVNTEAF
.	TRBV4-1	TRBJ2-5	ASSRGTDQETQY
.	TRBV28	TRBJ1-1	ASSLSGQTTEAF
once	TRBV5-1	TRBJ2-5	ASSSQGGRPKETQY
.	TRBV19	TRBJ1-5	ASSDARNQPQH
few	TRBV3-1/TRBV3-2	TRBJ2-1	ASSQARGSSYNEQF
.	TRBV19	TRBJ2-3	ASSIVRSSDTQY
.	TRBV2	TRBJ1-6	ASSEVRGSPLH
.	TRBV28	TRBJ1-4	ASSLISGPQTNEKLF
.	TRBV28	TRBJ1-3	ASSPQVHGGTIY
.	TRBV4-2	TRBJ1-5	ASSPMDGMEPQH
.	TRBV4-1	TRBJ2-2	ASSPGRPLNTGELF
.	TRBV5-1	TRBJ2-7	ASSLGGNQPVEQY
.	TRBV4-3	TRBJ1-2	ASSQGTGANLYGYT
.	TRBV6-1	TRBJ1-4	ASSEAGITTNEKLF
.	TRBV27	TRBJ2-2	ASRTGGNTGELF
.	TRBV7-3	TRBJ2-5	ASSQGTSGETQY
.	TRBV27	TRBJ2-3	ASSPGTTTDTQY
.	TRBV3-1/TRBV3-2	TRBJ2-7	ASSPQYRGAYEQY
.	TRBV5-4	TRBJ2-7	ASARDRVHEQY
.	TRBV27	TRBJ2-6	ASSFTREGGANVLT
.	TRBV9	TRBJ1-1	ASSVEALYPREAF
.	TRBV7-2	TRBJ2-7	ASSLESGAEASYEQY
.	TRBV30	TRBJ1-5	AWSVGTGNQPQH
.	TRBV4-1	TRBJ2-7	ASSQAPIQGYEQY
.	TRBV5-6	TRBJ1-4	ASSLFGQGGEKLF
.	TRBV5-6	TRBJ2-3	ASSSTGTDTQY
.	TRBV14	TRBJ2-3	ASSHGGAAADTQY
.	TRBV5-1	TRBJ2-1	ASSLSQDNEQF
.	TRBV9	TRBJ2-7	ASSEDGGARSYEQY
.	TRBV5-1	TRBJ2-6	ASSLTTPGQGSGANVLT
.	TRBV5-1	TRBJ2-7	ASSATGSYEQY
.	TRBV30	TRBJ1-3	AWGVRETGNTIY
once	TRBV9	TRBJ2-2	ASSQTAGENTGELF
.	TRBV18	TRBJ1-2	ASSPLDRAGANYGYT
.	TRBV15	TRBJ2-7	ATSRDSLFRGQQY
.	TRBV18	TRBJ2-1	ASSGTGASSSYNEQF
once	TRBV18	TRBJ1-5	ASSPTDSNQPQH
.	TRBV12-5	TRBJ1-1	ASAPRGGGKNTEAF
.	TRBV28	TRBJ1-1	ASSDTEAF
once	TRBV9	TRBJ1-1	ASSVAGALNTEAF